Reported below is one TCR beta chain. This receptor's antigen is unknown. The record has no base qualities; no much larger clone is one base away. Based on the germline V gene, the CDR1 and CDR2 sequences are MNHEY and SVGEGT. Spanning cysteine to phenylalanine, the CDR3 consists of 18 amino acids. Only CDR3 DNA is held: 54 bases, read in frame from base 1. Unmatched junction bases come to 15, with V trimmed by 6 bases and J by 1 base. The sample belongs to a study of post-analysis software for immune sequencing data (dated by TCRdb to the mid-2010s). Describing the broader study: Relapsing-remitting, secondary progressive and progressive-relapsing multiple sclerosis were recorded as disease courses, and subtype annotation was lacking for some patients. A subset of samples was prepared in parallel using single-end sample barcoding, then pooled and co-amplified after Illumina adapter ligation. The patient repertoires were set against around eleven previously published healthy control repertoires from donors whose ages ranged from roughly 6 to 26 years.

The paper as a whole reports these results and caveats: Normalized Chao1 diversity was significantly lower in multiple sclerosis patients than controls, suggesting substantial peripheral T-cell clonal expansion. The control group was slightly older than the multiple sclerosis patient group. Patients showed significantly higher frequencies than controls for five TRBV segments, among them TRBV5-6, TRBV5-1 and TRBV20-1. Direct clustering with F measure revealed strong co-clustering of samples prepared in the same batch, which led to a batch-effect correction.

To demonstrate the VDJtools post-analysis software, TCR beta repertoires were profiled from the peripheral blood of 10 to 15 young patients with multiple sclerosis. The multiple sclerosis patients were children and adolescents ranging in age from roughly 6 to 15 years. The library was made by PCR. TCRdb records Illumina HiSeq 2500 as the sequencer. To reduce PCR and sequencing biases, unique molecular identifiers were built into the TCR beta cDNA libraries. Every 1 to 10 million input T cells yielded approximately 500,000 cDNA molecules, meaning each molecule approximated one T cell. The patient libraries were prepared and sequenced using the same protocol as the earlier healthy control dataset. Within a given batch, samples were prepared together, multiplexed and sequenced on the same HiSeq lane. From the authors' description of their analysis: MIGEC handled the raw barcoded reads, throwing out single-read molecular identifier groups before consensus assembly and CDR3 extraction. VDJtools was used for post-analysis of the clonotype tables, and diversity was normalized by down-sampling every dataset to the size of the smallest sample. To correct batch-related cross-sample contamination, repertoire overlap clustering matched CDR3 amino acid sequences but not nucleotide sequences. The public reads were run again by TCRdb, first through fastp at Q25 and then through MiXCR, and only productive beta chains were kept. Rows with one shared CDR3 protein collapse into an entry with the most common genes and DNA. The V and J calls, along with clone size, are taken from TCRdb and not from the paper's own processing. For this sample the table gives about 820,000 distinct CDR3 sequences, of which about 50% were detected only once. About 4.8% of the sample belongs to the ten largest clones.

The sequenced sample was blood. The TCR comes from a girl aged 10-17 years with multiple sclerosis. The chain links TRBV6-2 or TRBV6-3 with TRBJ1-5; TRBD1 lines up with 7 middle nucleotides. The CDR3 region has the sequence CASSRVRRGLGSNQPQHF. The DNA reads TGTGCCAGCAGCCGGGTCCGAAGGGGGCTTGGAAGCAATCAGCCCCAGCATTTT.